This T cell receptor beta chain was sequenced in a study of response to subunit inactivated influenza vaccine. One entry per CDR3 protein, called by TCRdb with MiXCR from the RT-PCR reads. The sample shows roughly 780,000 distinct CDR3 sequences, approximately 18% of them seen only once. Regarding the study as a whole: The authors suggested that every seasonal influenza vaccination recruits few new T cells.

Worth noting for this clonotype: Its antigen remains unidentified.

Trimming took 4 bases from V and 4 from J, leaving 16 bases between them. CDR3 length equals 15 residues. The sequence was obtained from a man in his fifties or sixties who received an inactivated influenza vaccine. The chain couples TRBV12-3 or TRBV12-4 to TRBJ2-5; no definite D call. This sample comprised PBMCs from blood, obtained 5 days after vaccination. CDR3 coding DNA: TGTGCCAGCAGTTCCACTACCATAGCACCAGAGACCCAGTACTTC. Its translation: CASSSTTIAPETQYF.